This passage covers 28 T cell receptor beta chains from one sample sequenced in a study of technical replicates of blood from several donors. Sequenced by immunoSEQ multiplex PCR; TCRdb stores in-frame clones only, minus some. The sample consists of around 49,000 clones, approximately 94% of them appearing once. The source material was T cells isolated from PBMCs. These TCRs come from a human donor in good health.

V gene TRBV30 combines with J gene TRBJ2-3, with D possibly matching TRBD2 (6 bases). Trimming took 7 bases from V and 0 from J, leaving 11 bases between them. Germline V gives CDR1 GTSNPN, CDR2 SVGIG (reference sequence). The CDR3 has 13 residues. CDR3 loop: CASLGGSTDTQYF. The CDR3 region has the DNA TGTGCCTCCCTTGGGGGGAGCACAGATACGCAGTATTTT.

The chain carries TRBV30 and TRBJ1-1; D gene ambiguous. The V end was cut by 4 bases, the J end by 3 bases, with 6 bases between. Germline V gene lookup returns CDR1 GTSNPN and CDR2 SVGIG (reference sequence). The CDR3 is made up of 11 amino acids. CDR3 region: CAWIGYTEAFF. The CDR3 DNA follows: TGTGCCTGGATCGGTTACACTGAAGCTTTCTTT. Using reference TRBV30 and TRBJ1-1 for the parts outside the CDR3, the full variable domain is SQTIHQWPATLVQPVGSPLSLECTVEGTSNPNLYWYRQAAGRGLQLLFYSVGIGQISSEVPQNLSASRPQDRQFILSSKKLLLSDSGFYLCAWIGYTEAFFGQGTRLTVV.

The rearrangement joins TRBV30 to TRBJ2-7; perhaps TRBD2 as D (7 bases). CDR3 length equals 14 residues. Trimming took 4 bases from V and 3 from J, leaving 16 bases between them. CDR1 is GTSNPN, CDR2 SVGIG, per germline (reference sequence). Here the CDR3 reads CAWTLGGVGYEQYF. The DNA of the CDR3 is TGTGCCTGGACCCTAGGGGGGGTCGGCTACGAGCAGTACTTC.

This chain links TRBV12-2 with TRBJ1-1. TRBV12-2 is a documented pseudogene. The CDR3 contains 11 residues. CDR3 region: CASRPIQRAFF. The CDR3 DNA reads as TGTGCAAGTCGCCCAATCCAGAGGGCTTTCTTT.

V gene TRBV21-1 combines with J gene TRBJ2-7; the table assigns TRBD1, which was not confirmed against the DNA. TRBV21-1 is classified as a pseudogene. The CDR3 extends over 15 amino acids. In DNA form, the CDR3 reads TGTGCCAGCAGCAGACCGGGACAGGGTTTCTACGAGCAGTACTTC. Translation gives CASSRPGQGFYEQYF.

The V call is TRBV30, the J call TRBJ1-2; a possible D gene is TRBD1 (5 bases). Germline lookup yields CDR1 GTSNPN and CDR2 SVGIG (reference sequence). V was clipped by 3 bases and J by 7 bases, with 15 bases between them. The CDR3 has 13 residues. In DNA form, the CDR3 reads TGTGCCTGGAGGGCAGGGTTTTTTGGTGGCTACACCTTC. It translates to CAWRAGFFGGYTF.

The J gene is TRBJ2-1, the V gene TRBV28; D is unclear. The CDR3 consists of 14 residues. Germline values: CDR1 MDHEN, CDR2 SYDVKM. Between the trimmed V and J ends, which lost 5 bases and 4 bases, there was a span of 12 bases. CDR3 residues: CASSLPAQYNEQFF. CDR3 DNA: TGTGCCAGCAGTCTGCCCGCCCAGTACAATGAGCAGTTCTTC.

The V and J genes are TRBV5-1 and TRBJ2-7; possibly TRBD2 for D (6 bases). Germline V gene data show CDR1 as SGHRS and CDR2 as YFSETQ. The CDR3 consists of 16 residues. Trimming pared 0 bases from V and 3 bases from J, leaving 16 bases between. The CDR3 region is CASSLVSGLRLYEQYF. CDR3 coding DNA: TGCGCCAGCAGCTTGGTTTCGGGACTCCGACTCTACGAGCAGTACTTC. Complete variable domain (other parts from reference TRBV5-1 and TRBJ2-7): KAGVTQTPRYLIKTRGQQVTLSCSPISGHRSVSWYQQTPGQGLQFLFEYFSETQRNKGNFPGRFSGRQFSNSRSEMNVSTLELGDSALYLCASSLVSGLRLYEQYFGPGTRLTVT.

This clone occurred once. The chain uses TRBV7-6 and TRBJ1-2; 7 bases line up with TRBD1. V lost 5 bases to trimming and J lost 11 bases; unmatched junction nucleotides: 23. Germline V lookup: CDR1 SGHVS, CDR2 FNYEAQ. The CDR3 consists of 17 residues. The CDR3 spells CASSPFTSPYRGHVYTF. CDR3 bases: TGTGCCAGCAGCCCGTTTACTAGCCCCTACAGGGGCCATGTTTACACCTTC.

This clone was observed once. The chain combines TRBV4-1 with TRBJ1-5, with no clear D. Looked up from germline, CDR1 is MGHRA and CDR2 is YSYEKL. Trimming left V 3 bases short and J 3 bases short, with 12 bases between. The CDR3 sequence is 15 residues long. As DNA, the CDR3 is TGCGCCAGCAGCCAGGCTGACAATTTCAATCAGCCCCAGCATTTT. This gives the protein CASSQADNFNQPQHF.

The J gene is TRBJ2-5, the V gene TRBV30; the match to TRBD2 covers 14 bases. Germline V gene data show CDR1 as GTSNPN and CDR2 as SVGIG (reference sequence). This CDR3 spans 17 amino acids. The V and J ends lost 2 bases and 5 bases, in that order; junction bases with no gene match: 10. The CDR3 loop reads CAWSRGTSGSFGETQYF. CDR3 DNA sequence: TGTGCCTGGAGTAGGGGGACTAGCGGGAGTTTCGGGGAGACCCAGTACTTC. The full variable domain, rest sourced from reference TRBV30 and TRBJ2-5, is SQTIHQWPATLVQPVGSPLSLECTVEGTSNPNLYWYRQAAGRGLQLLFYSVGIGQISSEVPQNLSASRPQDRQFILSSKKLLLSDSGFYLCAWSRGTSGSFGETQYFGPGTRLLVL.

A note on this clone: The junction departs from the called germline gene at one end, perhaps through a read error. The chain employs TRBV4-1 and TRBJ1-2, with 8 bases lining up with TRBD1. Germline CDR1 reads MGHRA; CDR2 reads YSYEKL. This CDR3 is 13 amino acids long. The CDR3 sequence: CASSQDPDRALAF. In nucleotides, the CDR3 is TGCGCCAGCAGCCAAGATCCGGACAGGGCACTCGCCTTC.

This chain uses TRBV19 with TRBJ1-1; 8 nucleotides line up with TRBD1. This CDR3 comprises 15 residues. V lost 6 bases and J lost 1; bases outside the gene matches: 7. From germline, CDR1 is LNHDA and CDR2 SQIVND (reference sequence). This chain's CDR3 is CASRGQGAENTEAFF. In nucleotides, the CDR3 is TGTGCCAGTAGGGGGCAGGGGGCTGAGAACACTGAAGCTTTCTTT.

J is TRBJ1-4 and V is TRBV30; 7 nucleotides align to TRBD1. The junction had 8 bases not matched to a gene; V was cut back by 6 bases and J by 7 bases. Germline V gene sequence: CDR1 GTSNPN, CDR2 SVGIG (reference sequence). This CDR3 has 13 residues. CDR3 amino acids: CACYRGVGEKLFF. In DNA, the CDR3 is TGTGCCTGCTACAGGGGAGTCGGTGAAAAACTGTTTTTT.

CDR3 residues: CASSLATFGRGRTYEQYF. DNA of the CDR3: TGTGCCAGCAGCTTAGCGACTTTCGGAAGGGGAAGAACCTACGAGCAGTACTTC. The chain links TRBV7-2 to TRBJ2-7; TRBD1 might be the D (5 bases). The germline V and J ends were trimmed by 0 bases and 2 bases, with 20 bases remaining between them. Germline V gene data show CDR1 as SGHTA and CDR2 as FQGNSA. This CDR3 contains 18 residues.

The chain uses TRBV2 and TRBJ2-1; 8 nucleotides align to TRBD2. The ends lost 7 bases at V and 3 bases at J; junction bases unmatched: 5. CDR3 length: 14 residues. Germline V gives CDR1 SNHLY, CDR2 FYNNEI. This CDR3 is CASMWTSSYNEQFF. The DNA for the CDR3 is TGTGCCAGCATGTGGACTAGCAGCTACAATGAGCAGTTCTTC. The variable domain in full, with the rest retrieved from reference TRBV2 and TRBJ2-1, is EPEVTQTPSHQVTQMGQEVILRCVPISNHLYFYWYRQILGQKVEFLVSFYNNEISEKSEIFDDQFSVERPDGSNFTLKIRSTKLEDSAMYFCASMWTSSYNEQFFGPGTRLTVL.

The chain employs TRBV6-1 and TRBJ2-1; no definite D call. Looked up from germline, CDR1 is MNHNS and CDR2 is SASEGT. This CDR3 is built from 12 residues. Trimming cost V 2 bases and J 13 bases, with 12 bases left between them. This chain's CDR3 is CASSEQRESQFF. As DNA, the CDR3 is TGTGCCAGCAGTGAACAGCGAGAATCCCAGTTCTTC.

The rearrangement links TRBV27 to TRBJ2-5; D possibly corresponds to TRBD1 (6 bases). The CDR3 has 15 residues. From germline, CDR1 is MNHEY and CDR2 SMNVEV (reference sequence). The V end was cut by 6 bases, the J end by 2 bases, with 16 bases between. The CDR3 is CASRAYDRFQETQYF. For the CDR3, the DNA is TGTGCCAGCAGGGCTTACGACAGGTTTCAAGAGACCCAGTACTTC.

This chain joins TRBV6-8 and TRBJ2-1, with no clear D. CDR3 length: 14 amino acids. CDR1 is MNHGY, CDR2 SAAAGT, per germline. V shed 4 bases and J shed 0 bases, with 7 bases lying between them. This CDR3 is CASSSPRSYNEQFF. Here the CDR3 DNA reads TGTGCCAGCAGTTCCCCGCGCTCCTACAATGAGCAGTTCTTC.

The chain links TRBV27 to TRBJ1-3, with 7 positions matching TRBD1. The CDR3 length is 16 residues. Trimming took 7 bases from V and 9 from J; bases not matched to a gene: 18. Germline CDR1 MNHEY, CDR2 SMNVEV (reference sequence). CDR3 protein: CASTLSDREVDSTIYF. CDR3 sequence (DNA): TGTGCCAGCACCTTATCCGACAGGGAGGTCGATAGCACCATATATTTT.

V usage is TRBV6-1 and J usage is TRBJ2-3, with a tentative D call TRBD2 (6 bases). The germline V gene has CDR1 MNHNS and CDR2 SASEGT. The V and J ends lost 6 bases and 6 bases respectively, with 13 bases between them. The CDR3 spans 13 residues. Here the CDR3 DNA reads TGTGCCAGCAGCGGGGGAGAATGGGATACGCAGTATTTT. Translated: CASSGGEWDTQYF.

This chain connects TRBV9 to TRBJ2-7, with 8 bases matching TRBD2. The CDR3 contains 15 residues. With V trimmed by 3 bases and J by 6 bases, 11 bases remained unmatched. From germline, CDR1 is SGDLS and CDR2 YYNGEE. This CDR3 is CASSEGSGRPGEQYF. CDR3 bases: TGTGCCAGCAGCGAGGGGAGCGGGAGACCCGGCGAGCAGTACTTC.

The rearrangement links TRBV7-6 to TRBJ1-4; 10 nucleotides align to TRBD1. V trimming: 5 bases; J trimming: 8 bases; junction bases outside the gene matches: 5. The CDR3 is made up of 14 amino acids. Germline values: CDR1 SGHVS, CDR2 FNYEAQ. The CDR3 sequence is CASSLGQGEEKLFF. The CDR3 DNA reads TGTGCCAGCAGCCTCGGACAGGGGGAAGAAAAACTGTTTTTT.

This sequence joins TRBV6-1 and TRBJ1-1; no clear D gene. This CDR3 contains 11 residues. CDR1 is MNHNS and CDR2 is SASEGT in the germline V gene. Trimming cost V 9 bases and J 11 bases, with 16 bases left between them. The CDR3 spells CASIQSGIAFF. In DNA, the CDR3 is TGTGCCAGTATACAGTCGGGGATTGCTTTCTTT.

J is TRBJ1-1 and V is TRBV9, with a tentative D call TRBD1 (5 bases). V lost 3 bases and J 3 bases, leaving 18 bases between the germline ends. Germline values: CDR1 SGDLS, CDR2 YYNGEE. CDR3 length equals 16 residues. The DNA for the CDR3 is TGTGCCAGCAGCGACATCCCAGGGTGGTCCGACACTGAAGCTTTCTTT. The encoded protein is CASSDIPGWSDTEAFF.

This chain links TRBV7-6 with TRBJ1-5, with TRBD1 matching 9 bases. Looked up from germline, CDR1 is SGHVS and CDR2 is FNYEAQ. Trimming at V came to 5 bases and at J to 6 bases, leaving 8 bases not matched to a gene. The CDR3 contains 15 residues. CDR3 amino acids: CASSQGQGISQPQHF. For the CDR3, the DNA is TGTGCCAGCAGCCAGGGACAGGGAATCAGTCAGCCCCAGCATTTT.

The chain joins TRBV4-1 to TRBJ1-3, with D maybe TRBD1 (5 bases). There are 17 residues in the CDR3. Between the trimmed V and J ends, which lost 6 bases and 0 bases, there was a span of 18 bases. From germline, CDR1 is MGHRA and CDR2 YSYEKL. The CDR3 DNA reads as TGCGCCAGCAGTCGGATCCAGGGTTTGAGCTCTGGAAACACCATATATTTT. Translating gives CASSRIQGLSSGNTIYF.

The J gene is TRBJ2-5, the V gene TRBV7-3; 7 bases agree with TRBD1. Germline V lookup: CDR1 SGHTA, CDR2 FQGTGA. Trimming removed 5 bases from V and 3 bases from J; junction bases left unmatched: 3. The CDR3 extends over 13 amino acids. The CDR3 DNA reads TGTGCCAGCAGCCCAACAGGGGAAGAGACCCAGTACTTC. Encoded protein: CASSPTGEETQYF.